These 3 T cell receptor beta chains were all obtained from the same sample, sequenced in a study of T cells in Graves' hyperthyroidism and ophthalmopathy. What was amplified from RNA transcripts were TCR beta CDR3 regions. The HTBI primer set served for first-round RT-PCR of the TCR CDR3. TCRdb re-derived calls from the multiplex PCR reads in MiXCR, one entry per CDR3 protein. This table has approximately 720,000 distinct CDR3 sequences, around 20% appearing once. What was sequenced was blood. Receptors were obtained from a woman aged 50 to 65 with Graves' hyperthyroidism that later progressed to Graves' ophthalmopathy.

This clonotype was observed many times. This chain uses TRBV7-9 with TRBJ1-2; D call uncertain. The germline gives CDR1 SEHNR, CDR2 FQNEAQ (reference sequence). The V and J ends lost 4 bases and 2 bases respectively, with 11 bases between them. The CDR3 contains 14 residues. In DNA, the CDR3 is TGTGCCAGCAGCTCTAGAGTAGACAACTATGGCTACACCTTC. Its translation: CASSSRVDNYGYTF.

The V gene is TRBV3-1, the J gene TRBJ2-2; TRBD2 might be the D (5 bases). The germline V gene encodes CDR1 LGHDT and CDR2 YNNKEL (reference sequence). V was pared by 1 base and J by 1 base, with 7 bases between. This CDR3 spans 15 amino acids. The CDR3 spells CASSQGAGNTGELFF. Here the CDR3 DNA reads TGTGCCAGCAGCCAAGGTGCGGGGAACACCGGGGAGCTGTTTTTT.

This chain joins TRBV7-9 and TRBJ1-6; maybe TRBD1 (5 bases). V gave up 2 bases and J gave up 4 bases, with 18 bases separating them. From germline, CDR1 is SEHNR and CDR2 FQNEAQ (reference sequence). This CDR3 has 18 amino acids. This CDR3 is CASSLYPTGTGYNSPLHF. CDR3 DNA: TGTGCCAGCAGCTTATACCCCACCGGGACCGGTTATAATTCACCCCTCCACTTT.